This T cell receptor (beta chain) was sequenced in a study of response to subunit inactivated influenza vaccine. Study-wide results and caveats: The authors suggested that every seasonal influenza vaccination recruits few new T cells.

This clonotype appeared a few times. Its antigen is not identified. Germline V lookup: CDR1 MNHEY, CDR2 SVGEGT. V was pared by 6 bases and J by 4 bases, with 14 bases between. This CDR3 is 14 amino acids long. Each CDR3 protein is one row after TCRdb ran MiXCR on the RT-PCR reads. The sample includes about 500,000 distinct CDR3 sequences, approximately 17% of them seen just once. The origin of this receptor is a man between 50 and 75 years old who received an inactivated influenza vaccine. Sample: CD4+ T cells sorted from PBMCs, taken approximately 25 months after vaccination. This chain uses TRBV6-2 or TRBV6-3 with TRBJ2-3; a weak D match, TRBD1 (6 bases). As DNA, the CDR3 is TGTGCCAGCAGGAGGACAGAAGTGTCAGATACGCAGTATTTT. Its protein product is CASRRTEVSDTQYF.